These 23 T cell receptor beta chains were sequenced from one sample in a study of Ad26.COV2.S vaccination and SARS-CoV-2 variants. Libraries were prepared by immunoSEQ multiplex PCR; TCRdb keeps only in-frame clonotypes and omits some of them. The sample shows some 340,000 clones, around 84% of them seen only once. The treatment is: about 20 received Ad26.COV2.S at low or high dose, single or two shots; about 5 received placebo; per-sample allocation not given. The study sampled participants on day 63 after the first vaccine or placebo injection. Sequenced material: peripheral blood, taken in a trial of Ad26.COV2.S vaccine versus placebo. The receptors come from a person between 18 and 59 years old who received the Ad26.COV2.S COVID-19 vaccine or a placebo.

This chain connects TRBV7-3 to TRBJ1-1; TRBD1 matches at 11 bases. With V trimmed by 5 bases and J by 0 bases, 2 bases remained unmatched. Germline values: CDR1 SGHTA, CDR2 FQGTGA. The CDR3 contains 15 residues. CDR3 DNA sequence: TGTGCCAGCAGCACGGGACAGGGGGTGAACACTGAAGCTTTCTTT. Amino acid sequence: CASSTGQGVNTEAFF. Full variable domain (remainder filled in from reference TRBV7-3 and TRBJ1-1): GAGVSQTPSNKVTEKGKYVELRCDPISGHTALYWYRQSLGQGPEFLIYFQGTGAADDSGLPNDRFFAVRPEGSVSTLKIQRTERGDSAVYLCASSTGQGVNTEAFFGQGTRLTVV.

J is TRBJ1-1 and V is TRBV6-1, with D perhaps TRBD1 (6 bases). The CDR3 is made up of 15 amino acids. Between the trimmed V and J ends, which lost 3 bases and 9 bases, there was a span of 20 bases. Germline lookup yields CDR1 MNHNS and CDR2 SASEGT. The CDR3 sequence is CASSEAPQGRVKAFF. The CDR3 bases are TGTGCCAGCAGTGAGGCGCCACAGGGTAGGGTAAAAGCTTTCTTT.

In DNA form, the CDR3 reads TGTGCCAGCACCACGAGGAGCAGCCAAATAAACACCGGGGAGCTGTTTTTT. Its protein product is CASTTRSSQINTGELFF. The chain has TRBV2 and TRBJ2-2; D gene ambiguous. Germline V lookup: CDR1 SNHLY, CDR2 FYNNEI. The CDR3 has 17 residues. Between the trimmed V and J ends, which lost 7 bases and 2 bases, there was a span of 20 bases.

V gene TRBV4-3 combines with J gene TRBJ1-2, with 7 bases aligning to TRBD1. This CDR3 spans 14 amino acids. V shed 5 bases, J shed 2 bases, and the junction held 5 bases outside the gene matches. Germline values: CDR1 LGHNA, CDR2 YSLEER. The CDR3 protein is CASSSGTVNYGYTF. For the CDR3, the DNA is TGCGCCAGCAGCTCCGGGACAGTGAACTATGGCTACACCTTC.

The chain uses TRBV27 and TRBJ2-5; 10 nucleotides align to TRBD2. The CDR3 sequence is 16 residues long. Germline lookup yields CDR1 MNHEY and CDR2 SMNVEV (reference sequence). Trimming at V came to 5 bases and at J to 2 bases, leaving 8 bases not matched to a gene. The CDR3 sequence: CASSPYSGGLQETQYF. As DNA, the CDR3 is TGTGCCAGCAGTCCCTATAGCGGGGGGCTGCAAGAGACCCAGTACTTC.

V is TRBV6-6 and J is TRBJ2-7; D is perhaps TRBD1 (5 bases). Germline CDR1 MNHNY, CDR2 SVGAGI (reference sequence). This CDR3 comprises 14 residues. The V and J ends lost 4 bases and 4 bases respectively, with 14 bases between them. For the CDR3, the DNA is TGTGCCAGCAGTTGGGCAGGGCTGGGGTACGAGCAGTACTTC. Its translation is CASSWAGLGYEQYF.

This sequence joins TRBV6-2 or TRBV6-3 and TRBJ2-5; 10 bases are shared with TRBD2. The ends lost 6 bases at V and 5 bases at J; junction bases unmatched: 6. The CDR3 length is 14 residues. Looked up from germline, CDR1 is MNHEY and CDR2 is SVGEGT. Here the CDR3 DNA reads TGTGCCAGCAGCACACTAGCGGGGCAGGAGACCCAGTACTTC. Its translation: CASSTLAGQETQYF.

The gene calls are TRBV6-1 and TRBJ1-5; 9 bases fit TRBD1. Germline V gene sequence: CDR1 MNHNS, CDR2 SASEGT. The CDR3 is made up of 18 amino acids. With 4 bases clipped from V and 0 bases from J, the junction kept 10 bases outside the gene matches. CDR3 nucleotides: TGTGCCAGCAGTGCGACCGGGACAGGGACGCTTAGCAATCAGCCCCAGCATTTT. The encoded protein is CASSATGTGTLSNQPQHF.

The chain couples TRBV3-1 (or the pseudogene TRBV3-2) to TRBJ2-5; possibly TRBD1 or TRBD2 for D (6 bases each). Trimming took off 3 bases at V and 4 bases at J, with 15 bases between the two ends. Germline V gene data show CDR1 as LGHDT and CDR2 as YNNKEL (reference sequence). The CDR3 loop spans 15 amino acids. The CDR3: CASSQRDRGPETQYF. CDR3 nucleotides: TGTGCCAGCAGCCAGAGGGACCGGGGGCCAGAGACCCAGTACTTC.

V is TRBV11-3 and J is TRBJ2-1, with a tentative D call TRBD1 (6 bases). Per germline, CDR1 SGHNT and CDR2 YENEEA. The CDR3 loop spans 16 amino acids. The V gene lost 4 bases and the J gene lost 12 bases, with 25 bases spanning the gap. CDR3 loop: CASSSRSQGPVDVQFF. The DNA for the CDR3 is TGTGCCAGCAGCTCTAGGTCACAGGGTCCAGTCGATGTGCAGTTCTTC.

The chain recombines TRBV19 with TRBJ2-6, with D maybe TRBD2 (6 bases). Germline loops: CDR1 LNHDA, CDR2 SQIVND (reference sequence). The length of the CDR3 is 17 residues. V was trimmed by 1 base and J by 1 base, leaving 11 bases between them. This CDR3 reads CASSIGGTASGANVLTF. The DNA for the CDR3 is TGTGCCAGTAGTATAGGCGGGACGGCTTCTGGGGCCAACGTCCTGACTTTC.

The chain employs TRBV3-1 (or the pseudogene TRBV3-2) and TRBJ2-1; the match to TRBD2 covers 10 bases. V dropped 3 bases and J dropped 2; count of bases not matched to a gene: 19. This CDR3 has 21 residues. Germline lookup yields CDR1 LGHDT and CDR2 YNNKEL (reference sequence). This CDR3 is CASSQRGERGGTLRAYNEQFF. The CDR3 DNA is TGTGCCAGCAGCCAGAGGGGGGAGCGGGGGGGCACCCTGCGCGCCTACAATGAGCAGTTCTTC.

V is TRBV7-2 and J is TRBJ2-7, with unresolved D. Germline CDR1 and CDR2: SGHTA and FQGNSA. The CDR3 is 15 residues long. Trimming took 5 bases from V and 6 from J, leaving 20 bases between them. The CDR3 reads CASSLGSGISSEQYF. The CDR3 coding sequence is TGTGCCAGCAGCCTCGGTAGTGGGATCTCGTCCGAGCAGTACTTC.

The V call is TRBV7-9, the J call TRBJ2-5, with unresolved D. V lost 1 base, J lost 1 base, and 4 bases lay in between. Germline CDR1 reads SEHNR; CDR2 reads FQNEAQ (reference sequence). This CDR3 is 13 amino acids long. The CDR3 DNA is TGTGCCAGCAGCTTAGGGGTCCAAGAGACCCAGTACTTC. As protein: CASSLGVQETQYF.

This clone has only one observation. The gene calls are TRBV12-5 and TRBJ1-1, with D maybe TRBD1 (5 bases). CDR3 length: 20 amino acids. Deletions cut 2 bases from V and 5 bases from J, with 30 bases between. Germline V lookup: CDR1 LGHNT, CDR2 FRNRAP. The CDR3 here is CASGLPRSGLLPRSSTEAFF. The DNA of the CDR3 is TGTGCTAGTGGTTTGCCACGCTCAGGGCTCCTCCCCCGGTCGAGTACTGAAGCTTTCTTT.

Written as DNA, the CDR3 is TGTGCCAGCAGCTTCGGCACAGGGGACTACGAGCAGTACTTC. Translation gives CASSFGTGDYEQYF. This sequence joins TRBV11-1 and TRBJ2-7; 7 bases are shared with TRBD1. The CDR3 spans 14 residues. The germline gives CDR1 SGHAT, CDR2 FQDESV (reference sequence). With 3 bases clipped from V and 3 bases from J, the junction kept 5 bases outside the gene matches.

The rearrangement joins TRBV3-1 (or the pseudogene TRBV3-2) to TRBJ2-5; D gene ambiguous. Trimming cost V 0 bases and J 1 base, with 12 bases left between them. The CDR3 is 16 residues long. CDR1 LGHDT and CDR2 YNNKEL come from the germline V gene (reference sequence). CDR3 bases: TGTGCCAGCAGCCAAGAAATCCGGCCAGGCCAAGAGACCCAGTACTTC. It codes for CASSQEIRPGQETQYF.

The J gene is TRBJ2-3, the V gene TRBV5-4, with D possibly matching TRBD1 (6 bases). The CDR3 contains 18 residues. V dropped 4 bases and J dropped 1 base, with 22 bases sitting between them. Germline CDR1 reads SGHNT; CDR2 reads YYREEE (reference sequence). The CDR3 here is CASSPTGIGQMGTDTQYF. The CDR3 DNA reads as TGTGCCAGCAGCCCTACCGGAATTGGACAGATGGGCACAGATACGCAGTATTTT.

The J gene is TRBJ1-3, the V gene TRBV6-5; 7 nucleotides line up with TRBD1. The CDR3 length is 14 residues. Unmatched junction bases numbered 5, after V lost 9 bases and J lost 0 bases. The V gene's germline CDR1 is MNHEY and CDR2 SVGAGI. CDR3 sequence reads: CARQGMLSGNTIYF. The DNA of the CDR3 is TGTGCCAGACAGGGGATGCTCTCTGGAAACACCATATATTTT.

The gene calls are TRBV30 and TRBJ1-6; D is unresolved. CDR3 length equals 12 residues. Germline values: CDR1 GTSNPN, CDR2 SVGIG (reference sequence). Trimming left V 3 bases short and J 14 bases short, with 14 bases between. Here the CDR3 reads CAWSLDYWALHF. The CDR3 DNA is TGTGCCTGGAGCCTTGACTATTGGGCCCTCCACTTT.

This chain connects TRBV6-4 to TRBJ2-6; no reliable D call. This CDR3 has 14 residues. Deletions cut 10 bases from V and 0 bases from J, with 10 bases between. Germline V lookup: CDR1 MRHNA, CDR2 SNTAGT. This CDR3 is CATLYFSGANVLTF. The CDR3 DNA sequence: TGTGCCACCCTATACTTCTCTGGGGCCAACGTCCTGACTTTC.

This rearrangement joins TRBV5-1 to TRBJ1-2; D ambiguous. CDR1 and CDR2 (germline): SGHRS, YFSETQ. The V gene lost 0 bases and the J gene lost 0 bases, with 9 bases spanning the gap. The CDR3 is 15 residues long. CDR3 bases: TGCGCCAGCAGCTTGGTACTCGAAGCTAACTATGGCTACACCTTC. Protein product: CASSLVLEANYGYTF.

The chain combines TRBV7-2 with TRBJ2-7; possibly TRBD1 for D (6 bases). V lost 4 bases, J lost 1 base, and 8 bases lay in between. Germline V gene sequence: CDR1 SGHTA, CDR2 FQGNSA. The CDR3 has 13 amino acids. The CDR3 loop reads CASSSGQSYEQYF. The CDR3 DNA reads TGTGCCAGCAGCTCCGGACAGTCCTACGAGCAGTACTTC.